This T cell receptor (beta chain) was captured in a study of CD8 T cells in Susac syndrome. Study-level background: At blood draw, Susac syndrome patients were therapy-naive, on corticosteroids, or on intravenous immunoglobulin alone.

The authors reverse transcribed about 0.5 to 1 ug RNA with random hexamers. MiXCR was run by TCRdb on the immunoSEQ multiplex PCR reads, yielding one entry per CDR3 protein. The data show approximately 150,000 distinct CDR3 sequences, with approximately 95% seen just once and over 0.075% held by the top ten. V was trimmed by 3 bases and J by 4 bases, leaving 8 bases between them. CDR1 and CDR2 from the germline V gene are KGHSH and LQKENI. This CDR3 contains 13 residues. Material for sequencing was CD4+ T cells from PBMCs. The source is a human donor with Susac syndrome. The chain carries TRBV18 and TRBJ2-3, with D uncertain. The chain's CDR3 is CASSPPMSDTQYF. The DNA for the CDR3 is TGTGCCAGCTCACCTCCTATGTCAGATACGCAGTATTTT.